Listed here are 25 T cell receptor beta chains from one sample, sequenced in a study of T cells in Graves' hyperthyroidism and ophthalmopathy. Amplification of TCR beta CDR3 regions was performed using RNA transcripts as template. HTBI primers were employed in a first-round RT-PCR of the TCR CDR3. TCRdb reanalysed the multiplex PCR reads using MiXCR and keeps one entry per CDR3 protein. The table lists about 360,000 distinct CDR3 sequences, approximately 13% of them singletons. Sequencing used blood. The receptors here all came from a woman under 30 with Graves' hyperthyroidism.

This clonotype was detected only a few times. V gene TRBV27 combines with J gene TRBJ2-2; weak D call: TRBD1 (5 bases). Trimming removed 6 bases at V and 4 bases at J, with 15 bases between. Looked up from germline, CDR1 is MNHEY and CDR2 is SMNVEV (reference sequence). This CDR3 comprises 15 residues. CDR3 coding DNA: TGTGCCAGCAGCCTGACAGTACTTGGCACCGGGGAGCTGTTTTTT. Residues: CASSLTVLGTGELFF.

This clonotype occurred many times. The J gene is TRBJ1-1, the V gene TRBV15; TRBD1 aligns across 7 bases. The V segment lost 3 bases and the J segment 1 base; nucleotides outside the gene matches: 5. This CDR3 is built from 15 residues. Per the germline V gene, CDR1 is LNHNV and CDR2 is YYDKDF (reference sequence). The CDR3 sequence is CATSSRGGGNTEAFF. CDR3 nucleotides: TGTGCCACCAGCAGCAGGGGGGGCGGGAACACTGAAGCTTTCTTT.

With respect to this clonotype: This clone may be a read error of a much larger clone one base away. The gene calls are TRBV20-1 and TRBJ1-1, with D perhaps TRBD1 (5 bases). Germline-derived CDR1 and CDR2 are DFQATT and SNEGSKA (reference sequence). This CDR3 has 15 residues. In DNA form, the CDR3 reads TGCGGTGCTAGAGAGGGGAATGAGGCGAGCACTGAAGCTTTCTTT. The encoded protein is CGAREGNEASTEAFF.

This clonotype was found many times. The chain links TRBV18 to TRBJ1-3; TRBD1 is a possible D gene (5 bases). Germline CDR1 reads KGHSH; CDR2 reads LQKENI. With 0 bases removed from V and 2 bases from J, the gap between germline ends came to 8 bases. The CDR3 has 15 amino acids. The CDR3 DNA is TGTGCCAGCTCACCACCGGGGGGGACTGGAAACACCATATATTTT. This gives the protein CASSPPGGTGNTIYF.

This clonotype was counted ten times or more. The chain recombines TRBV13 with TRBJ1-1, with D possibly being TRBD1 (6 bases). Germline V gives CDR1 PRHDT, CDR2 FYEKMQ (reference sequence). The CDR3 sequence is 14 residues long. V was pared by 4 bases and J by 6 bases, with 15 bases between. The CDR3 DNA follows: TGTGCCAGCAGCTCCCAGGGGATCGGTGCTGAAGCTTTCTTT. It translates to CASSSQGIGAEAFF.

This clonotype was detected many times. The gene calls are TRBV6-1 and TRBJ1-2, with D possibly being TRBD1 (6 bases). The germline V and J ends were trimmed by 3 bases and 8 bases, with 16 bases remaining between them. This CDR3 has 14 amino acids. Germline V gene lookup returns CDR1 MNHNS and CDR2 SASEGT. The CDR3 here is CASSDPDRPPGYTF. CDR3 DNA sequence: TGTGCCAGCAGTGATCCCGACAGGCCGCCCGGCTACACCTTC.

This clonotype was observed many times. V gene TRBV11-1 combines with J gene TRBJ2-7, with D tentatively TRBD2 (5 bases). Germline CDR1 SGHAT, CDR2 FQDESV (reference sequence). The V and J ends lost 2 bases and 3 bases respectively, with 14 bases between them. The CDR3 runs 15 residues. CDR3 DNA sequence: TGTGCCAGCAGCTTACGGGCTAGCTCTGACTACGAGCAGTACTTC. Its protein is CASSLRASSDYEQYF.

This clonotype was detected many times. The rearrangement joins TRBV28 to TRBJ1-5; 9 positions agree with TRBD1. The CDR3 extends over 15 amino acids. V trimming: 4 bases; J trimming: 11 bases; junction bases outside the gene matches: 12. Germline CDR1 and CDR2: MDHEN and SYDVKM. The CDR3, as DNA: TGTGCCAGCAGTTCCCCGACAGGGGGTCGTTTGTCCCAGCATTTT. Its translation is CASSSPTGGRLSQHF.

In its sample, this clonotype was seen many times. The V call is TRBV5-5, the J call TRBJ1-6; D remains unclear. Germline lookup yields CDR1 SGHKS and CDR2 YYEKEE (reference sequence). This CDR3 comprises 15 residues. The V and J ends lost 4 bases and 9 bases respectively, with 17 bases between them. CDR3 nucleotide sequence: TGTGCCAGCAGCCTGACGGAAGGATTGGGTTCACCCCTCCACTTT. Amino acids: CASSLTEGLGSPLHF.

This clonotype was counted only a few times. This chain joins TRBV5-6 and TRBJ2-6; unclear D gene. The germline CDR1 and CDR2 sequences are SGHDT and YYEEEE. The V gene lost 4 bases and the J gene lost 4 bases, with 12 bases spanning the gap. The CDR3 extends over 15 amino acids. The CDR3 spells CASSLRTTGANVLTF. CDR3 coding DNA: TGTGCCAGCAGCCTTAGAACAACCGGGGCCAACGTCCTGACTTTC.

This clonotype occurred many times. The chain is built from TRBV3-1 and TRBJ2-2; TRBD2 matches at 7 bases. Trimming took 4 bases from V and 1 from J; bases not matched to a gene: 3. CDR1 and CDR2 (germline): LGHDT, YNNKEL (reference sequence). The CDR3 is 15 residues long. DNA of the CDR3: TGTGCCAGCAGCCCTAGCGGAGGGAACACCGGGGAGCTGTTTTTT. It translates to CASSPSGGNTGELFF.

This rearrangement joins TRBV19 to TRBJ2-2; no reliable D call. Germline V gene data show CDR1 as LNHDA and CDR2 as SQIVND (reference sequence). V was pared by 5 bases and J by 1 base, with 8 bases between. This CDR3 region has 14 residues. CDR3 residues: CASSSPGNTGELFF. The CDR3 region has the DNA TGTGCCAGTAGTTCCCCGGGGAACACCGGGGAGCTGTTTTTT.

There are many counts of this clonotype. V usage is TRBV18 and J usage is TRBJ2-5, with no clear D. Looked up from germline, CDR1 is KGHSH and CDR2 is LQKENI. The CDR3 runs to 13 residues. Trimming left V 6 bases short and J 2 bases short, with 10 bases between. The CDR3 DNA follows: TGTGCCAGCTCCCCGGTCCCTCAAGAGACCCAGTACTTC. Amino acids: CASSPVPQETQYF.

The rearrangement joins TRBV7-6 to TRBJ2-5, with a possible D match to TRBD2 (5 bases). V was trimmed by 5 bases and J by 0 bases, leaving 16 bases between them. The CDR3 has 16 residues. The germline gives CDR1 SGHVS, CDR2 FNYEAQ. Here the CDR3 reads CASSLLTRSYQETQYF. CDR3 coding DNA: TGTGCCAGCAGCCTATTAACTAGATCCTACCAAGAGACCCAGTACTTC.

This clonotype was detected ten times or more. The rearrangement links TRBV28 to TRBJ2-7; 8 nucleotides line up with TRBD2. Germline CDR1 MDHEN, CDR2 SYDVKM. V shed 7 bases and J 4 bases; nucleotides not matched to a gene: 3. The CDR3 is 12 amino acids. In DNA form, the CDR3 reads TGTGCCAGCACAGCGGGGGCTTACGAGCAGTACTTC. Protein: CASTAGAYEQYF.

Many counts were recorded for this clonotype. This chain connects TRBV28 to TRBJ2-7, with D possibly being TRBD2 (5 bases). This CDR3 is built from 13 residues. The V end lost 6 bases, the J end lost 7 bases, and 16 bases lay between the germline ends. Germline lookup yields CDR1 MDHEN and CDR2 SYDVKM. The CDR3 loop is CASSEAAAQEQYF. The CDR3 region has the DNA TGTGCCAGCAGCGAAGCGGCAGCTCAAGAGCAGTACTTC. Full variable domain (missing parts from reference TRBV28 and TRBJ2-7): DVKVTQSSRYLVKRTGEKVFLECVQDMDHENMFWYRQDPGLGLRLIYFSYDVKMKEKGDIPEGYSVSREKKERFSLILESASTNQTSMYLCASSEAAAQEQYFGPGTRLTVT.

This rearrangement joins TRBV27 to TRBJ2-7, with 13 bases identical to TRBD2. With V trimmed by 4 bases and J by 9 bases, 3 bases remained unmatched. The CDR3 contains 13 residues. The germline V gene encodes CDR1 MNHEY and CDR2 SMNVEV (reference sequence). The CDR3 DNA is TGTGCCAGCAGTTGGACTAGCGGGAGCTGGCAGTACTTC. Its translation: CASSWTSGSWQYF.

This clonotype was counted many times. The J gene is TRBJ2-4, the V gene TRBV2, with 9 bases lining up with TRBD2. CDR3 length equals 16 residues. The V gene's germline CDR1 is SNHLY and CDR2 FYNNEI. Losses at the gene ends were 7 bases for V and 1 base for J; bases not matched to a gene: 8. The CDR3 DNA sequence: TGTGCCAGCAAAGCGGGAGGCACCGGGGCCAAAAACATTCAGTACTTC. Translating it yields CASKAGGTGAKNIQYF.

CDR3 bases: TGTGCCAGCAGTTTTGGCGGGAGGTTCGAGACCCAGTACTTC. Amino acids: CASSFGGRFETQYF. The V call is TRBV6-2 or TRBV6-3, the J call TRBJ2-5; 8 bases fit TRBD2. V trimming: 4 bases; J trimming: 5 bases; junction bases outside the gene matches: 6. The germline V gene encodes CDR1 MNHEY and CDR2 SVGEGT. The CDR3 extends over 14 amino acids.

This clonotype was recorded many times. The rearrangement links TRBV6-1 to TRBJ1-1, with unresolved D. The V gene's germline CDR1 is MNHNS and CDR2 SASEGT. The CDR3 is made up of 13 amino acids. V lost 8 bases, J lost 1 base, and 11 bases lay in between. Here the CDR3 reads CASSRATNTEAFF. In DNA, the CDR3 is TGTGCCAGCTCCCGGGCGACGAACACTGAAGCTTTCTTT.

This clonotype was recorded many times. Written as DNA, the CDR3 is TGTGCCACCCGGGGACGCACCATGAACACTGAAGCTTTCTTT. This sequence encodes CATRGRTMNTEAFF. The J gene is TRBJ1-1, the V gene TRBV24-1, with D possibly being TRBD1 (5 bases). The CDR3 is 14 amino acids. V was shortened by 9 bases and J by 0 bases, with 13 bases between the two germline ends. Germline V CDR1 and CDR2: KGHDR, SFDVKD.

This clonotype was recorded at least ten times. This chain links TRBV4-2 with TRBJ2-1; no reliable D call. The CDR3 spans 17 residues. CDR1 is LGHNA and CDR2 is YNFKEQ in the germline V gene. V was clipped by 4 bases and J by 0 bases, with 16 bases between them. CDR3 nucleotide sequence: TGTGCCAGCAGCCCCCAGCCCGGTGAAAGCTCCTACAATGAGCAGTTCTTC. Protein product: CASSPQPGESSYNEQFF.

The V gene is TRBV14, the J gene TRBJ1-4; D unclear. In germline, CDR1 is SGHDN, CDR2 FVKESK. Trimming removed 0 bases at V and 7 bases at J, with 15 bases between. The CDR3 totals 16 residues. The chain's CDR3 is CASSQDIYGLGEKLFF. In DNA form, the CDR3 reads TGTGCCAGCAGCCAAGATATATACGGCTTGGGTGAAAAACTGTTTTTT.

This clonotype was seen repeatedly, ten times or more. This chain connects TRBV5-1 to TRBJ2-7; D unclear. There are 14 residues in the CDR3. Trimming stripped 0 bases from V and 6 bases from J, with 13 bases between. Per germline, CDR1 SGHRS and CDR2 YFSETQ. CDR3 protein: CASSLVQSPSEQYF. For the CDR3, the DNA is TGCGCCAGCAGCTTGGTACAGAGTCCGTCCGAGCAGTACTTC.

As for this clonotype: A read error is possible here, since a much larger clone lies one base away. The chain uses TRBV24-1 and TRBJ2-1, with D unclear. Germline assignment: CDR1 KGHDR and CDR2 SFDVKD. CDR3 length: 13 residues. Deletions cut 3 bases from V and 7 bases from J, with 9 bases between. The CDR3 protein is CATSDLRRNEQFF. The CDR3 region has the DNA TGTGCCACCAGTGATCTTCGCCGGAATGAGCAGTTCTTC.